A selection of T cell receptor beta chains follows, all from one sample in a study of OX40 agonist ivuxolimab in advanced cancers. Measured with immunoSEQ multiplex PCR; TCRdb has only the in-frame clones, and not every one. The sample has around 67,000 clones, more than 70% seen once. The input for sequencing was CD4+ or CD8+ T cells sorted from blood, taken in a trial of the OX40 agonist ivuxolimab. The receptors were gathered from an adult with an advanced solid tumor such as melanoma, head and neck, liver or kidney cancer. Both conserved end residues are part of each CDR3. A D gene is named only where the DNA matches it firmly. Where a row states a size, it is once, few, many or the class of an expanded clone; other rows omit it.

TRBD2	NA	TRBV18	TRBJ2-5	CASSPLAVQETQYF	TGTGCCAGCTCACCCCTAGCGGTCCAAGAGACCCAGTACTTC
NA	NA	TRBV6-5	TRBJ2-1	CASSRREAEQFF	TGTGCCAGCAGTCGCAGGGAGGCTGAGCAGTTCTTC
NA	once	TRBV12-5	TRBJ1-1	CASGSTSQISGNTEAFF	TGTGCTAGTGGTTCGACCTCCCAGATCTCCGGGAACACTGAAGCTTTCTTT
TRBD2	once	TRBV5-8	TRBJ2-1	CASSLQSTSGRSYNEQFF	TGTGCCAGCAGCCTACAATCGACTAGCGGGAGGTCATACAATGAGCAGTTCTTC
TRBD1	NA	TRBV7-9	TRBJ1-2	CASSLAGTAYGYTF	TGTGCCAGCAGCTTAGCCGGGACAGCCTATGGCTACACCTTC
NA	once	TRBV7-2	TRBJ2-7	CASSLAGSRDYEQYF	TGTGCCAGCAGCTTGGCGGGCAGCCGGGACTACGAGCAGTACTTC
TRBD1	once	TRBV6-6	TRBJ2-1	CASSSRDRDYNEQFF	TGTGCCAGCAGTTCTCGGGACAGGGACTACAATGAGCAGTTCTTC
TRBD1	once	TRBV6-5	TRBJ1-2	CASSGRDSYGYTF	TGTGCCAGCAGCGGCCGGGACAGCTATGGCTACACCTTC
NA	NA	TRBV9	TRBJ2-2	CASSVVGDTGELFF	TGTGCCAGCAGCGTAGTGGGGGACACCGGGGAGCTGTTTTTT
NA	once	TRBV18	TRBJ2-3	CASSPPLAGDTDTQYF	TGTGCCAGCTCACCACCGTTAGCAGGGGACACAGATACGCAGTATTTT
NA	NA	TRBV5-1	TRBJ2-5	CASSPQGETQYF	TGCGCCAGCAGCCCGCAAGGGGAGACCCAGTACTTC
TRBD2	NA	TRBV5-4	TRBJ2-3	CASSGRVSTDTQYF	TGTGCCAGCAGCGGGAGGGTTAGCACAGATACGCAGTATTTT
NA	once	TRBV7-9	TRBJ1-5	CASSLGGGRSNQPQHF	TGTGCCAGCAGCTTAGGTGGGGGTCGGAGCAATCAGCCCCAGCATTTT
NA	few	TRBV7-2	TRBJ2-1	CASSLRDSGEFRYNEQFF	TGTGCCAGCAGCTTACGCGACTCAGGGGAGTTTAGATACAATGAGCAGTTCTTC
TRBD2	NA	TRBV6-5	TRBJ2-7	CASSPVGGANEQYF	TGTGCCAGCAGCCCCGTCGGGGGGGCGAACGAGCAGTACTTC
NA	few	TRBV7-9	TRBJ1-2	CASSLEPREDGYTF	TGTGCCAGCAGCTTAGAACCCAGGGAAGATGGCTACACCTTC
NA	once	TRBV21-1	TRBJ2-1	CASSKALAGPAGGNEQFF	TGTGCCAGCAGCAAAGCGCTAGCGGGACCGGCGGGGGGCAATGAGCAGTTCTTC
TRBD2	NA	TRBV6-1	TRBJ2-7	CASSEVSSGSLYEQYF	TGTGCCAGCAGTGAAGTAAGTAGCGGGAGCTTGTACGAGCAGTACTTC
TRBD1	NA	TRBV7-9	TRBJ1-5	CASSWGDRENQPQHF	TGTGCCAGCAGCTGGGGGGACAGGGAAAATCAGCCCCAGCATTTT
TRBD1	NA	TRBV9	TRBJ2-7	CASSGTGVNEQYF	TGTGCCAGCAGTGGGACAGGGGTCAACGAGCAGTACTTC
TRBD2	NA	TRBV11-3	TRBJ2-7	CASSLPAGGVYEQYF	TGTGCCAGCAGCCTCCCGGCGGGAGGTGTCTACGAGCAGTACTTC
TRBD1	NA	TRBV14	TRBJ1-6	CASSQDDRENSPLHF	TGTGCCAGCAGCCAAGATGACAGGGAGAATTCACCCCTCCACTTT
TRBD1	once	TRBV5-1	TRBJ1-1	CASSSTGGREAFF	TGCGCCAGCAGCTCCACAGGGGGCCGCGAAGCTTTCTTT
TRBD1	few	TRBV7-9	TRBJ1-1	CASSPGQGGLGAEAFF	TGTGCCAGCAGCCCCGGACAGGGAGGTCTTGGCGCTGAAGCTTTCTTT
NA	NA	TRBV18	TRBJ2-2	CASSPSVRPTGELFF	TGTGCCAGCTCACCAAGCGTCAGACCCACCGGGGAGCTGTTTTTT
NA	NA	TRBV19	TRBJ2-7	CASSSYSYEQYF	TGTGCCAGTAGTTCATACTCCTACGAGCAGTACTTC
NA	NA	TRBV2	TRBJ2-5	CASSEAGLGETQYF	TGTGCCAGCAGTGAAGCAGGGCTTGGGGAGACCCAGTACTTC
TRBD1	NA	TRBV9	TRBJ2-7	CASLPVWVGQLNGEQYF	TGTGCCAGCTTGCCAGTTTGGGTGGGACAGCTAAACGGGGAGCAGTACTTC
TRBD2	once	TRBV4-3	TRBJ2-2	CASSQDPSGSRNTGELFF	TGCGCCAGCAGCCAAGACCCTAGCGGGAGCAGGAACACCGGGGAGCTGTTTTTT
NA	NA	TRBV10-3	TRBJ2-5	CAIGFQLQETQYF	TGTGCCATCGGCTTTCAGCTACAAGAGACCCAGTACTTC
NA	NA	TRBV7-3	TRBJ2-7	CASGTRGGYEQYF	TGTGCCAGCGGCACGCGAGGGGGTTACGAGCAGTACTTC
TRBD1	NA	TRBV6-1	TRBJ1-2	CASRGQGANRYGYTF	TGTGCCAGCAGGGGACAGGGGGCCAATCGGTATGGCTACACCTTC
NA	NA	TRBV7-3	TRBJ1-1	CASSLGENTEAFF	TGTGCCAGCAGCTTAGGAGAGAACACTGAAGCTTTCTTT
NA	once	TRBV6-5	TRBJ2-7	CATRTALYEQYF	TGTGCCACCCGGACAGCCCTCTACGAGCAGTACTTC
NA	NA	TRBV9	TRBJ2-3	CASSPYVGLTDTQYF	TGTGCCAGCAGCCCCTATGTGGGCCTCACAGATACGCAGTATTTT
NA	NA	TRBV15	TRBJ2-3	CATSGGGEISTDAQYF	TGTGCCACCTCCGGTGGTGGTGAGATCAGCACAGATGCGCAGTATTTT
NA	once	TRBV5-1	TRBJ2-1	CASSLAPPIGVIYNEQFF	TGCGCCAGCAGCTTGGCCCCGCCGATAGGGGTCATCTACAATGAGCAGTTCTTC
NA	NA	TRBV18	TRBJ1-6	CASSPFPGPYNSPLHF	TGTGCCAGCTCACCGTTCCCGGGACCCTATAATTCACCCCTCCACTTT
NA	NA	TRBV6-5	TRBJ1-2	CASSLQAIYGYTF	TGTGCCAGCAGTCTGCAGGCGATCTATGGCTACACCTTC
NA	NA	TRBV11-2	TRBJ2-3	CASSPTIFTDTQYF	TGTGCCAGCAGCCCCACTATTTTCACAGATACGCAGTATTTT
TRBD1	NA	TRBV19	TRBJ1-4	CASSIQTGENEKLFF	TGTGCCAGTAGTATCCAGACAGGGGAAAATGAAAAACTGTTTTTT
TRBD1	NA	TRBV5-4	TRBJ1-2	CASRGDRGQGYTF	TGTGCCAGCAGAGGGGACAGGGGGCAAGGCTACACCTTC
NA	NA	TRBV5-1	TRBJ1-6	CASSRVGDSNSPLHF	TGCGCCAGCAGCCGGGTGGGGGATTCCAATTCACCCCTCCACTTT
NA	NA	TRBV20-1	TRBJ1-2	CSAGRGLGYTF	TGCAGTGCTGGAAGGGGTCTTGGCTACACCTTC
NA	NA	TRBV7-2	TRBJ2-6	CASSLETEISFSGANVLTF	TGTGCCAGCAGCCTAGAAACAGAGATCTCTTTCTCTGGGGCCAACGTCCTGACTTTC
TRBD1	NA	TRBV7-7	TRBJ2-5	CASSSGQGPQETQYF	TGTGCTAGCAGCTCGGGACAGGGACCCCAAGAGACCCAGTACTTC
NA	NA	TRBV14	TRBJ2-7	CASSQTYEQYF	TGTGCCAGCAGCCAGACCTACGAGCAGTACTTC
NA	NA	TRBV6-6	TRBJ1-2	CASSYSWGPRVIGYTF	TGTGCCAGCAGTTACTCGTGGGGGCCTCGGGTAATTGGCTACACCTTC
NA	NA	TRBV29-1	TRBJ1-1	CSVDDQRPGAFF	TGCAGCGTTGACGATCAGCGCCCGGGAGCTTTCTTT
TRBD1	NA	TRBV29-1	TRBJ2-1	CSVVGQGSSCNEQFF	TGCAGCGTTGTTGGACAGGGGTCTTCCTGCAATGAGCAGTTCTTC
TRBD1	NA	TRBV2	TRBJ1-5	CASTLTGLQPQHF	TGTGCCAGCACCTTGACAGGGCTTCAGCCCCAGCATTTT